A single sample is the source of the 4 T cell receptor beta chains below, sequenced in a study of CD8 T cells in ankylosing spondylitis. TCRdb re-called the 5' RACE reads with MiXCR, one entry per CDR3 protein. The sample has some 220,000 distinct CDR3 sequences; under 8.5% are singletons. The specimen was blood, either unsorted or a sorted T cell fraction (not recorded which). Receptors were obtained from a female donor with ankylosing spondylitis or in good health (not recorded which).

The chain employs TRBV7-6 and TRBJ2-3, with D possibly matching TRBD2 (6 bases). The CDR3 runs 14 residues. Trimming stripped 1 base from V and 8 bases from J, with 13 bases between. The germline CDR1 and CDR2 sequences are SGHVS and FNYEAQ. The CDR3 is CASSLDGSSPTQYF. CDR3 nucleotides: TGTGCCAGCAGCTTAGACGGGAGTAGTCCTACGCAGTATTTT.

This clonotype has ten or more counts. The chain combines TRBV29-1 with TRBJ2-4, with D unclear. The V gene lost 3 bases and the J gene lost 7 bases, with 7 bases spanning the gap. The CDR3 totals 11 residues. Germline CDR1 and CDR2: SQVTM and ANQGSEA. In DNA, the CDR3 is TGCAGCGTTGATATGGATAACATTCAGTACTTC. Translated, it gives CSVDMDNIQYF.

The table lists this clonotype with many counts. The V call is TRBV20-1, the J call TRBJ1-2, with D unresolved. Germline lookup yields CDR1 DFQATT and CDR2 SNEGSKA (reference sequence). The CDR3 extends over 13 amino acids. V was trimmed by 0 bases and J by 5 bases, leaving 10 bases between them. The CDR3 spells CSARDPAVYGYTF. The CDR3 DNA follows: TGCAGTGCTAGAGATCCGGCAGTTTATGGCTACACCTTC.

The chain links TRBV20-1 to TRBJ1-2, with 11 bases matching TRBD1. The CDR3 runs 15 residues. Trimming took 4 bases from V and 4 from J; bases not matched to a gene: 8. CDR1 is DFQATT, CDR2 SNEGSKA, per germline (reference sequence). For the CDR3, the DNA is TGCAGTGCTACTAGGACAGGGGGCCGAGGCTATGGCTACACCTTC. Translation: CSATRTGGRGYGYTF.